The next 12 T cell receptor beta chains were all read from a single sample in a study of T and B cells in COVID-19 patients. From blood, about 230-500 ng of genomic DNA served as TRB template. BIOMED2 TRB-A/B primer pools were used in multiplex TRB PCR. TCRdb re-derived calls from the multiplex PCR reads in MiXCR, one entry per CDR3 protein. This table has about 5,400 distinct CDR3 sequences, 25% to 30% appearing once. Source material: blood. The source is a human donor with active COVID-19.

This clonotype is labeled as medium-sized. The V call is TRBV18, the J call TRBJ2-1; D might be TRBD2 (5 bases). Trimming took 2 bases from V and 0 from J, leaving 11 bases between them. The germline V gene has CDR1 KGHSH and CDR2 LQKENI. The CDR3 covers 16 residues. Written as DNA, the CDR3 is TGTGCCAGCTCACCAGGATCGACTAACTCCTACAATGAGCAGTTCTTC. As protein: CASSPGSTNSYNEQFF.

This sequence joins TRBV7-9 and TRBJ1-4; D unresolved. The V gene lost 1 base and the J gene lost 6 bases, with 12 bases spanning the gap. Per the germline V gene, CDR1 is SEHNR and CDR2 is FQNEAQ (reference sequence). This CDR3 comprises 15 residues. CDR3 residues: CASSLGTGPDEKLFF. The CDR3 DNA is TGTGCCAGCAGCTTAGGTACCGGTCCTGATGAAAAACTGTTTTTT.

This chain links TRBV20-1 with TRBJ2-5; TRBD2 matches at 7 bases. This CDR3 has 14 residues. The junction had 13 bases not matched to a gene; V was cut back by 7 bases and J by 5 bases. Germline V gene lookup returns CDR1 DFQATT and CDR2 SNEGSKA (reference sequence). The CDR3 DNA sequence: TGCAGTGTCACGCGGCCCGGGGGGAGGGAGACCCAGTACTTC. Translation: CSVTRPGGRETQYF.

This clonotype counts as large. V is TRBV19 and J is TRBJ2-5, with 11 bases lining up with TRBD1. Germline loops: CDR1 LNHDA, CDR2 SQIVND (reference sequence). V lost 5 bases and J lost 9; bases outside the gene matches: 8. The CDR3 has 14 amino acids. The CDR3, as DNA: TGTGCCAGTAGTGTGGGACAGGGGGGACCCCCCCAGTACTTC. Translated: CASSVGQGGPPQYF. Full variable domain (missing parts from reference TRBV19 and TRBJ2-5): DGGITQSPKYLFRKEGQNVTLSCEQNLNHDAMYWYRQDPGQGLRLIYYSQIVNDFQKGDIAEGYSVSREKKESFPLTVTSAQKNPTAFYLCASSVGQGGPPQYFGPGTRLLVL.

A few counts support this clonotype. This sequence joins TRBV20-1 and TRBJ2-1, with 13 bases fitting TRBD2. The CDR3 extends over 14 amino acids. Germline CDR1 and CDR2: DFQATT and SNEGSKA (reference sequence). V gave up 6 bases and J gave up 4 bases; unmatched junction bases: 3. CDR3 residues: CSARTSGSYNEQFF. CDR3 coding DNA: TGCAGTGCAAGGACTAGCGGGAGTTACAATGAGCAGTTCTTC.

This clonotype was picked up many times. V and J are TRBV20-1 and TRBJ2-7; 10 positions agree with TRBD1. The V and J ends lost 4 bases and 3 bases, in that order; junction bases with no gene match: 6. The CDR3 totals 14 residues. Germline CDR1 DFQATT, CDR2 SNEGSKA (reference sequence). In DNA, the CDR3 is TGCAGTGCTAACTCGGGACAGGGGCTCTACGAGCAGTACTTC. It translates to CSANSGQGLYEQYF.

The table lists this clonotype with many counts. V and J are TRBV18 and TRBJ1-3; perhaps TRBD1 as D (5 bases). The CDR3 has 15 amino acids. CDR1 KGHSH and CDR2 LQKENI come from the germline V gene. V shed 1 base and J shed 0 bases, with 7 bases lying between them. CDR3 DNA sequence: TGTGCCAGCTCACCACAGACAGCCTCTGGAAACACCATATATTTT. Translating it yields CASSPQTASGNTIYF.

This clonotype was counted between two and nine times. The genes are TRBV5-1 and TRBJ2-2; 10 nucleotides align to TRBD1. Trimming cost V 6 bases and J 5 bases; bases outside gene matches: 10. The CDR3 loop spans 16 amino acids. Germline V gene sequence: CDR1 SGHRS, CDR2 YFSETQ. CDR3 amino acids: CASNDRGLTGTGELFF. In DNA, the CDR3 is TGCGCCAGCAATGACAGGGGGCTCACCGGTACCGGGGAGCTGTTTTTT.

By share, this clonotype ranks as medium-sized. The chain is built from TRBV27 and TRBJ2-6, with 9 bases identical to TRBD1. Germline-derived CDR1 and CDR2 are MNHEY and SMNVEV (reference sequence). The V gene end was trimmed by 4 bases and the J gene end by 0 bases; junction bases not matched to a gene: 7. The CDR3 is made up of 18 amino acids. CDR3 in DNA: TGTGCCAGCAGTTCAGGGACAGGGTTTGGCTCTGGGGCCAACGTCCTGACTTTC. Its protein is CASSSGTGFGSGANVLTF.

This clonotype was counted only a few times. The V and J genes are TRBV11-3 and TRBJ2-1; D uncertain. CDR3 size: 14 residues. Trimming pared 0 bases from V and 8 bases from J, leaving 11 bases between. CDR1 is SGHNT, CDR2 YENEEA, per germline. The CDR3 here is CASSLDLVVHEQFF. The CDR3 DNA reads TGTGCCAGCAGCTTAGATCTAGTGGTCCATGAGCAGTTCTTC.

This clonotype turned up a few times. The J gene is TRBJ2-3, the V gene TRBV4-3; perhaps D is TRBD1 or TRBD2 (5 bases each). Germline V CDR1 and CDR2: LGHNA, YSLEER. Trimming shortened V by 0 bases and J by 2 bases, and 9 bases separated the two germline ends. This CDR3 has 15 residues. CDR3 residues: CASSQDGALTDTQYF. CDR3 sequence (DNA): TGCGCCAGCAGCCAAGACGGGGCTCTCACAGATACGCAGTATTTT.

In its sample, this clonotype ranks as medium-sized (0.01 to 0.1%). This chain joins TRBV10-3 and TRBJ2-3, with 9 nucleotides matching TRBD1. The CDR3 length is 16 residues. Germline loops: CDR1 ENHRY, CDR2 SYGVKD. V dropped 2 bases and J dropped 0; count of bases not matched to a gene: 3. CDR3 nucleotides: TGTGCCATCAGTGAGGAGGGGACAGGGAGCACAGATACGCAGTATTTT. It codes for CAISEEGTGSTDTQYF.